Below are 25 T cell receptor beta chains sequenced from a single sample in a study of neurological immune-mediated disorders. Using its own MiXCR run on the 5' RACE reads, TCRdb lists one record per CDR3 protein. The data show 120,000 or so distinct CDR3 sequences, about 3.4% seen once. Sequences were obtained from PBMCs. All receptors derive from a woman aged 25 to 45 with multiple sclerosis.

This clonotype was counted ten times or more. The chain uses TRBV10-1 and TRBJ2-7; TRBD1 agrees at 10 bases. The germline CDR1 and CDR2 sequences are WNHNN and SYGVQD (reference sequence). There are 15 residues in the CDR3. The V segment lost 6 bases and the J segment 0 bases; nucleotides outside the gene matches: 5. The CDR3 protein is CASSLGTGVSYEQYF. In DNA, the CDR3 is TGCGCCAGCAGCCTTGGGACAGGGGTCTCCTACGAGCAGTACTTC.

This clonotype was recorded many times. The CDR3 region has the DNA TGCGCCAGCATGCCCTATCCCCCAATCCAGGGGGGAGCCAAAAACATTCAGTACTTC. This encodes CASMPYPPIQGGAKNIQYF. This chain uses TRBV5-1 with TRBJ2-4; TRBD1 is a possible D gene (7 bases). Trimming cost V 6 bases and J 0 bases, with 25 bases left between them. The germline V gene encodes CDR1 SGHRS and CDR2 YFSETQ. The CDR3 consists of 19 residues.

Ten or more counts support this clonotype. The chain recombines TRBV5-1 with TRBJ2-1; maybe TRBD1 (6 bases). V lost 3 bases to trimming and J lost 6 bases, with 10 bases between them. The CDR3 length is 13 residues. Germline loops: CDR1 SGHRS, CDR2 YFSETQ. The CDR3 sequence is CASSSDSSNEQFF. The CDR3 region has the DNA TGCGCCAGCAGCTCGGACAGTAGCAATGAGCAGTTCTTC.

This clonotype was picked up a small number of times. V is TRBV5-1 and J is TRBJ2-1; D remains ambiguous. This CDR3 comprises 13 residues. Germline assignment: CDR1 SGHRS and CDR2 YFSETQ. V dropped 4 bases and J dropped 7 bases, with 12 bases sitting between them. The CDR3 loop is CASSPTLSNEQFF. The CDR3 DNA reads as TGCGCCAGCAGCCCGACCCTTTCAAATGAGCAGTTCTTC.

This clonotype was observed at least ten times. This chain connects TRBV5-1 to TRBJ2-7; D possibly corresponds to TRBD1 (6 bases). V shed 1 base and J shed 2 bases, with 13 bases lying between them. This CDR3 has 15 amino acids. CDR1 is SGHRS, CDR2 YFSETQ, per germline. Here the CDR3 DNA reads TGCGCCAGCAGCTTGTACATGGACAGAGCCTACGAGCAGTACTTC. Amino acid sequence: CASSLYMDRAYEQYF.

This clonotype was counted at least ten times. The rearrangement joins TRBV6-5 to TRBJ2-7; no clear D gene. The length of the CDR3 is 15 residues. The V end lost 0 bases, the J end lost 6 bases, and 15 bases lay between the germline ends. Germline CDR1 MNHEY, CDR2 SVGAGI. Here the CDR3 DNA reads TGTGCCAGCAGTTACTCATGGGCAGGATCGGGCGAGCAGTACTTC. Amino acids: CASSYSWAGSGEQYF.

There are a few counts of this clonotype. This may come from a read error, since a much larger clone is one base off. This chain connects TRBV12-3 or TRBV12-4 to TRBJ1-6, with D hard to call. The CDR3 is 11 amino acids. Written as DNA, the CDR3 is TGTGCCAGCAGTTTTGGGGAAACCCTCAACTTT. It encodes CASSFGETLNF.

This clonotype was seen repeatedly, ten times or more. The chain combines TRBV7-2 with TRBJ2-2; 8 bases align to TRBD1. The CDR3 has 15 amino acids. After removal of 4 bases from V and 2 bases from J, the junction contained 3 bases not matched to a gene. CDR1 and CDR2 from the germline V gene are SGHTA and FQGNSA. The CDR3 region has the DNA TGTGCCAGCAGCTCCGACAGGGGAAACACCGGGGAGCTGTTTTTT. It codes for CASSSDRGNTGELFF. The entire variable domain, with the rest obtained from reference TRBV7-2 and TRBJ2-2, is as follows: GAGVSQSPSNKVTEKGKDVELRCDPISGHTALYWYRQSLGQGLEFLIYFQGNSAPDKSGLPSDRFSAERTGGSVSTLTIQRTQQEDSAVYLCASSSDRGNTGELFFGEGSRLTVL.

At least ten counts were recorded for this clonotype. The chain joins TRBV5-1 to TRBJ2-1, with 9 bases that match TRBD1. The CDR3 length is 15 residues. Per the germline V gene, CDR1 is SGHRS and CDR2 is YFSETQ. Trimming took 5 bases from V and 6 from J; bases not matched to a gene: 9. Here the CDR3 DNA reads TGCGCCAGCAGGCGCCGGGACAGGGAGGGCAATGAGCAGTTCTTC. Protein: CASRRRDREGNEQFF. Complete variable domain (other parts from reference TRBV5-1 and TRBJ2-1): KAGVTQTPRYLIKTRGQQVTLSCSPISGHRSVSWYQQTPGQGLQFLFEYFSETQRNKGNFPGRFSGRQFSNSRSEMNVSTLELGDSALYLCASRRRDREGNEQFFGPGTRLTVL.

This clonotype appeared many times. The V gene is TRBV5-6, the J gene TRBJ2-1; D call uncertain. Germline loops: CDR1 SGHDT, CDR2 YYEEEE. Trimming removed 0 bases from V and 8 bases from J, with 6 bases in between. The CDR3 extends over 12 amino acids. The CDR3 loop reads CASSLVEHEQFF. For the CDR3, the DNA is TGTGCCAGCAGCTTGGTGGAGCATGAGCAGTTCTTC.

This clonotype was recorded at least ten times. The V call is TRBV30, the J call TRBJ2-1; 10 bases align to TRBD1. J gave up 8 bases and V 8 bases, and 9 bases lay outside the gene matches. This CDR3 contains 13 residues. Germline values: CDR1 GTSNPN, CDR2 SVGIG (reference sequence). CDR3 loop: CALDRGLFYEQFF. The CDR3 bases are TGTGCCCTCGACAGGGGGCTTTTTTATGAGCAGTTCTTC.

There are many counts of this clonotype. The chain combines TRBV12-3 or TRBV12-4 with TRBJ1-5; D is undetermined. The CDR3 contains 11 residues. Trimming left V 6 bases short and J 9 bases short, with 9 bases between. The CDR3 DNA reads as TGTGCCAGCAGCCGGGTAGGGCCCCAGCATTTT. This gives the protein CASSRVGPQHF.

This clonotype was recorded at least ten times. V gene TRBV20-1 combines with J gene TRBJ1-2, with D unclear. V shed 6 bases and J shed 0 bases, with 17 bases lying between them. Germline V gene lookup returns CDR1 DFQATT and CDR2 SNEGSKA (reference sequence). The CDR3 spans 15 residues. The CDR3 DNA is TGCAGTGCCCCCTCTACGGCCGGCACTAACTATGGCTACACCTTC. This codes for CSAPSTAGTNYGYTF.

This chain uses TRBV13 with TRBJ2-7; D tentatively fits TRBD1 or TRBD2 (5 bases each). CDR3 size: 14 residues. The germline CDR1 and CDR2 sequences are PRHDT and FYEKMQ (reference sequence). V lost 0 bases, J lost 2 bases, and 8 bases lay in between. The CDR3 loop reads CASSLGRGPYEQYF. In DNA form, the CDR3 reads TGTGCCAGCAGCTTAGGTCGGGGACCCTACGAGCAGTACTTC.

This clonotype has at least ten counts. The J gene is TRBJ2-2, the V gene TRBV5-1; maybe TRBD1 (6 bases). This CDR3 has 16 residues. The germline gives CDR1 SGHRS, CDR2 YFSETQ. V lost 4 bases, J lost 2 bases, and 15 bases lay in between. CDR3 loop: CASSVLQGLNTGELFF. Here the CDR3 DNA reads TGCGCCAGCAGCGTATTACAGGGATTAAACACCGGGGAGCTGTTTTTT. The full variable domain, completed using reference TRBV5-1 and TRBJ2-2, is KAGVTQTPRYLIKTRGQQVTLSCSPISGHRSVSWYQQTPGQGLQFLFEYFSETQRNKGNFPGRFSGRQFSNSRSEMNVSTLELGDSALYLCASSVLQGLNTGELFFGEGSRLTVL.

At least ten counts were recorded for this clonotype. The genes are TRBV6-5 and TRBJ2-2, with 9 bases that match TRBD1. This CDR3 is built from 16 residues. J was trimmed by 0 bases and V by 4 bases; bases with no gene match: 3. CDR1 is MNHEY and CDR2 is SVGAGI in the germline V gene. The CDR3, as DNA: TGTGCCAGCAGTTGGACAGGGGAACCGAACACCGGGGAGCTGTTTTTT. It specifies CASSWTGEPNTGELFF.

This clonotype has ten or more counts. The chain has TRBV5-1 and TRBJ1-1, with D uncertain. Looked up from germline, CDR1 is SGHRS and CDR2 is YFSETQ. V was cut by 0 bases and J by 0 bases, with 12 bases left in between. This CDR3 is 16 amino acids long. This CDR3 is CASSLEAGTMNTEAFF. CDR3 DNA sequence: TGCGCCAGCAGCTTGGAGGCAGGCACGATGAACACTGAAGCTTTCTTT.

This clonotype has a count of ten or more. The chain recombines TRBV6-2 or TRBV6-3 with TRBJ2-7; D might be TRBD2 (6 bases). CDR1 is MNHEY, CDR2 SVGEGT, per germline. The CDR3 sequence is 14 residues long. The V gene lost 2 bases and the J gene lost 7 bases, with 15 bases spanning the gap. The CDR3 DNA is TGTGCCAGCAGTTACCGACTAGGGGTTGGTGAGCAGTACTTC. Its protein is CASSYRLGVGEQYF.

This clonotype was seen at least ten times. The V and J genes are TRBV7-2 and TRBJ2-6; D tentatively reads TRBD1 or TRBD2 (5 bases each). CDR3 size: 17 residues. Germline-derived CDR1 and CDR2 are SGHTA and FQGNSA. Trimming removed 3 bases from V and 0 bases from J, with 12 bases in between. The CDR3, as DNA: TGTGCCAGCAGCTTCGTCCCAGGGAGCTCTGGGGCCAACGTCCTGACTTTC. Encoded protein: CASSFVPGSSGANVLTF.

This clonotype was picked up many times. The V and J genes are TRBV5-5 and TRBJ2-1, with 9 positions matching TRBD2. CDR1 and CDR2 from the germline V gene are SGHKS and YYEKEE (reference sequence). This CDR3 has 15 residues. V lost 0 bases and J lost 4; bases outside the gene matches: 2. DNA of the CDR3: TGTGCCAGCAGCTTGGATCTAGCGGGGTACAATGAGCAGTTCTTC. Protein product: CASSLDLAGYNEQFF.

This clonotype was recorded at least ten times. The chain carries TRBV5-6 and TRBJ2-7; 9 positions agree with TRBD1. The junction had 11 bases not matched to a gene; V was cut back by 4 bases and J by 6 bases. Per the germline V gene, CDR1 is SGHDT and CDR2 is YYEEEE. This CDR3 contains 15 residues. CDR3 loop: CASSPAGTGTVEQYF. The DNA for the CDR3 is TGTGCCAGCAGCCCAGCCGGGACAGGGACCGTCGAGCAGTACTTC.

The gene calls are TRBV6-5 and TRBJ2-2; tentative D call: TRBD1 (5 bases). The CDR3 has 14 amino acids. CDR1 MNHEY and CDR2 SVGAGI come from the germline V gene. V was clipped by 10 bases and J by 6 bases, with 18 bases between them. The CDR3 DNA is TGTGCCACCAAGGGGCCCGGAGTCGCCGGGGAGCTGTTTTTT. This codes for CATKGPGVAGELFF.

This clonotype has at least ten counts. The chain is built from TRBV11-2 and TRBJ2-2; 10 bases fit TRBD2. CDR3 length: 19 amino acids. J gave up 6 bases and V 4 bases, and 17 bases lay outside the gene matches. Germline CDR1 reads SGHAT; CDR2 reads FQNNGV. Here the CDR3 DNA reads TGTGCCAGCAGCTCGGATCCGGGACTAGCGATGATGCGCGCCGGGGAGCTGTTTTTT. Protein: CASSSDPGLAMMRAGELFF. Supplemented by reference TRBV11-2 and TRBJ2-2, the full variable domain reads EAGVAQSPRYKIIEKRQSVAFWCNPISGHATLYWYQQILGQGPKLLIQFQNNGVVDDSQLPKDRFSAERLKGVDSTLKIQPAKLEDSAVYLCASSSDPGLAMMRAGELFFGEGSRLTVL.

This clonotype has ten or more counts. The V call is TRBV20-1, the J call TRBJ1-2, with a tentative D call TRBD1 (5 bases). Per germline, CDR1 DFQATT and CDR2 SNEGSKA (reference sequence). This CDR3 contains 12 residues. V gave up 5 bases and J gave up 8 bases, with 15 bases separating them. The CDR3 DNA reads TGCAGTGCTCGAACAGGCCGCGACGGCTACACCTTC. It encodes CSARTGRDGYTF.

This clonotype was counted only a few times. The chain has TRBV7-2 and TRBJ2-7, with D uncertain. The germline V gene has CDR1 SGHTA and CDR2 FQGNSA. V was trimmed by 8 bases and J by 5 bases, leaving 22 bases between them. CDR3 length equals 15 residues. The CDR3 nucleotides are TGTGCCAGCTCCCCCGGGCGGCAAGAATGGCACGAGCAGTACTTC. It translates to CASSPGRQEWHEQYF.